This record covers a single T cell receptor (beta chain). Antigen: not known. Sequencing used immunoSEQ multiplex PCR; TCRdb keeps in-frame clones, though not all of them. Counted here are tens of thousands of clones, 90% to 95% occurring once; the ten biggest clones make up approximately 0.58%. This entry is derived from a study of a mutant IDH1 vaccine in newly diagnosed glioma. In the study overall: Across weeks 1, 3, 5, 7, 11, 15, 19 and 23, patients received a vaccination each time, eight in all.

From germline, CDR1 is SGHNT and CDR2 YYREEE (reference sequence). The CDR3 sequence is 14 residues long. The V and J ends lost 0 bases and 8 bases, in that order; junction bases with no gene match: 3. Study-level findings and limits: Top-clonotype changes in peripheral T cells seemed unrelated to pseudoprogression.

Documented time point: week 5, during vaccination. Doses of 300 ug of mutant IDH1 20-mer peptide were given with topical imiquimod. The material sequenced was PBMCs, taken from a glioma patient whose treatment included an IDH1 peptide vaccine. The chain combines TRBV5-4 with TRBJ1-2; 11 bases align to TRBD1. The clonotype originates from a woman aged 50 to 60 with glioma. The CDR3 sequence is CASSLGGQGEGYTF. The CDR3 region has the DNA TGTGCCAGCAGCTTGGGGGGACAGGGGGAAGGCTACACCTTC.